These T cell receptor beta chains were read from a single sample in a study of T-cell reconstitution after alpha-beta-depleted transplantation in children. TCRdb passed the PCR reads through MiXCR, listing each CDR3 protein once. The sample consists of approximately 500,000 distinct CDR3 sequences, roughly a quarter of them appearing once. Material: PBMCs, obtained before TCRalphabeta/CD19-depleted stem cell transplant. The receptors come from a boy in the first two years of life with Wiskott-Aldrich syndrome, due to receive a stem cell transplant. CDR3s include the opening cysteine and the closing phenylalanine or tryptophan. The D gene is left open where the match is weak. Size is omitted from some rows. Given values are once, few, many or a class for expanded clones.

clone size	J gene	V gene	D gene	CDR3 DNA	CDR3 protein
.	TRBJ2-7	TRBV5-1	TRBD2	TGCGCCAGCAGCACTGGGGGTACGGCGGGAGACTACGAGCAGTACTTC	CASSTGGTAGDYEQYF
few	TRBJ2-1	TRBV5-1	.	TGCGCCAGCAGCTTGGCTATAGTCAGGCCCCCTTACAATGAGCAGTTCTTC	CASSLAIVRPPYNEQFF
few	TRBJ2-6	TRBV7-2	TRBD2	TGTGCCAGCAGCTCCTCGGGAGGGAAGTCTGGGGCCAACGTCCTGACTTTC	CASSSSGGKSGANVLTF
.	TRBJ2-7	TRBV3-1	TRBD2	TGTGCCAGCAGCCTTAGCGGGATCCTTCGCGAGCAGTACTTC	CASSLSGILREQYF
few	TRBJ2-7	TRBV7-8	TRBD1	TGTGCCAGCAGCTCTCCGGGACAGTTACTAAAGCAGTACTTC	CASSSPGQLLKQYF
once	TRBJ2-3	TRBV20-1	.	TGCAGTGCTAGCTTACAGGGAACAGATACGCAGTATTTT	CSASLQGTDTQYF
few	TRBJ2-1	TRBV20-1	.	TGCAGTGCACGTCAGATAATTAGGAATGAGCAGTTCTTC	CSARQIIRNEQFF
few	TRBJ2-7	TRBV10-3	TRBD2	TGTGCCATCAGCGGGACTAGCGGGAGATCGCCGTACGAGCAGTACTTC	CAISGTSGRSPYEQYF
.	TRBJ2-7	TRBV7-2	TRBD2	TGTGCCAGCAGCTTAAGGGCGGGAGGAGGTTCCTACGAGCAGTACTTC	CASSLRAGGGSYEQYF
.	TRBJ2-3	TRBV28	TRBD1	TGTGCCAGCAGTCCGGGGACAGGGGGCGCAAATACGCAGTATTTT	CASSPGTGGANTQYF